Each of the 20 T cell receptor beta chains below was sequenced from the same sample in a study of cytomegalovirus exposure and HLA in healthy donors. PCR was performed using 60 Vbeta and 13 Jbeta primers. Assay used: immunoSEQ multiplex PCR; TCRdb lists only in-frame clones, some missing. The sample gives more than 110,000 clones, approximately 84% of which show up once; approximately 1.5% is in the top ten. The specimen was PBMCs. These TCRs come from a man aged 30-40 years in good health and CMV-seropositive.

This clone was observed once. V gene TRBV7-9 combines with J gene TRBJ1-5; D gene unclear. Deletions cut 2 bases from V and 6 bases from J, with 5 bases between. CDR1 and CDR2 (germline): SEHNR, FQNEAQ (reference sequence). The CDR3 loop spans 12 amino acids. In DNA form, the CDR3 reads TGTGCCAGCAGCTTACTCCTTCAGCCCCAGCATTTT. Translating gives CASSLLLQPQHF.

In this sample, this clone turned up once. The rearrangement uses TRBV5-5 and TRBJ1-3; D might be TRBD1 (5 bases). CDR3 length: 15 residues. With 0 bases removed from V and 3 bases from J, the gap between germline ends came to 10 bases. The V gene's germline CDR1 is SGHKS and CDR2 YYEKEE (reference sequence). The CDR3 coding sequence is TGTGCCAGCAGCTTGGAGGCAGGGTTTGGAAACACCATATATTTT. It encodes CASSLEAGFGNTIYF.

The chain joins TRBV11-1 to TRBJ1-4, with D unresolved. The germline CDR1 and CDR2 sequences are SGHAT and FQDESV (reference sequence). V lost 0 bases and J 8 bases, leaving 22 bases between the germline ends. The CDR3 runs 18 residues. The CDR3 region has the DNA TGTGCCAGCAGCTTAGCGGCCAATGTTAACCGCAGGAGGGAAAAACTGTTTTTT. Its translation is CASSLAANVNRRREKLFF.

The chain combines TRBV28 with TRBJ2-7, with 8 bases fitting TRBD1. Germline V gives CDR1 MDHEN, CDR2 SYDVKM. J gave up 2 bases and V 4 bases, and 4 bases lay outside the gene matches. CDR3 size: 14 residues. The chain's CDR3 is CASSSGTGPYEQYF. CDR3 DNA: TGTGCCAGCAGTTCCGGGACAGGCCCCTACGAGCAGTACTTC.

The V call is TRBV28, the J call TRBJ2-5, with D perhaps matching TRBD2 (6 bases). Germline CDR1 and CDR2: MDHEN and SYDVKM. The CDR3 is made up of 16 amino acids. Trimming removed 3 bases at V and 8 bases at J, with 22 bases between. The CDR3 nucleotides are TGTGCCAGCAGTTTTGGGGGATCGGCCCCGCGGGGAACCCAGTACTTC. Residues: CASSFGGSAPRGTQYF. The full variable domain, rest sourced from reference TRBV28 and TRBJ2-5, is DVKVTQSSRYLVKRTGEKVFLECVQDMDHENMFWYRQDPGLGLRLIYFSYDVKMKEKGDIPEGYSVSREKKERFSLILESASTNQTSMYLCASSFGGSAPRGTQYFGPGTRLLVL.

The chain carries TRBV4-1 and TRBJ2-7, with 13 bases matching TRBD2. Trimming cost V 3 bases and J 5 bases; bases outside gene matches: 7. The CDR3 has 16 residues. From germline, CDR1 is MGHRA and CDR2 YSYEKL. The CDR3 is CASSHLGTSGNDEQYF. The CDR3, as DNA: TGCGCCAGCAGCCATCTCGGGACTAGCGGGAACGACGAGCAGTACTTC.

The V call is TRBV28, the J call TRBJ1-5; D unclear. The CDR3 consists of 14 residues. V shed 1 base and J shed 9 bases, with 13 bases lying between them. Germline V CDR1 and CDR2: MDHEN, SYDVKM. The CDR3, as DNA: TGTGCCAGCAGTTTATCGGTGGTGGGCTCGCCCCAGCATTTT. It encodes CASSLSVVGSPQHF.

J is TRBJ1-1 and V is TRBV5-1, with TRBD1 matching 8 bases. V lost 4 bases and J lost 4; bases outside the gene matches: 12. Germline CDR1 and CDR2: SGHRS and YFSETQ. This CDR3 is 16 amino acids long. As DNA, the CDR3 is TGCGCCAGCAGCGTCCGGGACAGGCTAGTTGTCACTGAAGCTTTCTTT. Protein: CASSVRDRLVVTEAFF.

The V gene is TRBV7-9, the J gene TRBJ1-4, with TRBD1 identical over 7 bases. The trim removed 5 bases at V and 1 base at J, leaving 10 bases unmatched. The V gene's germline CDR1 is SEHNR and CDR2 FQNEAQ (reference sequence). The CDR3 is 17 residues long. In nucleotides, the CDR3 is TGTGCCAGCAGCCGGGGCCGCCGGGACAGAACTAATGAAAAACTGTTTTTT. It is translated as CASSRGRRDRTNEKLFF.

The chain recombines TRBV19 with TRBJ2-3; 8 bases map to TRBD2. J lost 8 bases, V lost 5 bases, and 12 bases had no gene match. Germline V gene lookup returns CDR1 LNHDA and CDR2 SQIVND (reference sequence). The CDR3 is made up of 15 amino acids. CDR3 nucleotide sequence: TGTGCCAGTAGTGCCGCGGGACTAGAGGGCCCTACGCAGTATTTT. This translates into CASSAAGLEGPTQYF.

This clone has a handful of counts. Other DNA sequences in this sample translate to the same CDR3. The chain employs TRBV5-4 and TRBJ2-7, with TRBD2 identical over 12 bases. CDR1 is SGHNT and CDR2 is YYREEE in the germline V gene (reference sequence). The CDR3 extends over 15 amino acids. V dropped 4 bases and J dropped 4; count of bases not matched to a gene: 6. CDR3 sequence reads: CASSPGTSGPYEQYF. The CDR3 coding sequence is TGTGCCAGCAGCCCTGGGACTAGCGGGCCTTACGAGCAGTACTTC.

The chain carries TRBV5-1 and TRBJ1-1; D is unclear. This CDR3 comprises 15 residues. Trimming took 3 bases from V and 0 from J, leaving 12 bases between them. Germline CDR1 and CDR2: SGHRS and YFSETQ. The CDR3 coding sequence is TGCGCCAGCAGCTCCCTCGGAGTGATGAACACTGAAGCTTTCTTT. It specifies CASSSLGVMNTEAFF. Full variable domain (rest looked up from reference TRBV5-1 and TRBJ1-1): KAGVTQTPRYLIKTRGQQVTLSCSPISGHRSVSWYQQTPGQGLQFLFEYFSETQRNKGNFPGRFSGRQFSNSRSEMNVSTLELGDSALYLCASSSLGVMNTEAFFGQGTRLTVV.

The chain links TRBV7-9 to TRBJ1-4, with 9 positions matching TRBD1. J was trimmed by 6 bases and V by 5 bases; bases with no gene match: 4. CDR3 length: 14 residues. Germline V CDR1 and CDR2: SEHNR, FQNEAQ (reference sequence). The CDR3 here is CASSGDREDEKLFF. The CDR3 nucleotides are TGTGCCAGCAGCGGGGACAGGGAGGATGAAAAACTGTTTTTT. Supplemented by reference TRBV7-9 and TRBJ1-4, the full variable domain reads DTGVSQNPRHKITKRGQNVTFRCDPISEHNRLYWYRQTLGQGPEFLTYFQNEAQLEKSRLLSDRFSAERPKGSFSTLEIQRTEQGDSAMYLCASSGDREDEKLFFGSGTQLSVL.

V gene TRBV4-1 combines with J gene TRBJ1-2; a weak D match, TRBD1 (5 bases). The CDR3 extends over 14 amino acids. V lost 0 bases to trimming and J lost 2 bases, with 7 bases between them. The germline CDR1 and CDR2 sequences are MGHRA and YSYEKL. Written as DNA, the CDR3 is TGCGCCAGCAGCCAAGATCGGGGGAACTATGGCTACACCTTC. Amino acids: CASSQDRGNYGYTF.

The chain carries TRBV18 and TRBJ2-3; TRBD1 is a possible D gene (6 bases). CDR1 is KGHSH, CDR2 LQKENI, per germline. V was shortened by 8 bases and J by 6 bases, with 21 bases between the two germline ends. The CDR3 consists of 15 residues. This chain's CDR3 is CASQGTGTIEDTQYF. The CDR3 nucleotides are TGTGCCAGCCAGGGGACGGGCACGATCGAGGATACGCAGTATTTT.

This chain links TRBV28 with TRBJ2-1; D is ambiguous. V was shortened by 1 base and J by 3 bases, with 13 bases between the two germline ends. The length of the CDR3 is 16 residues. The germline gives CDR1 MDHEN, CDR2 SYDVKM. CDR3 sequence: CASSLFPETLYNEQFF. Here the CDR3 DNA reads TGTGCCAGCAGTTTATTTCCAGAAACGCTCTACAATGAGCAGTTCTTC. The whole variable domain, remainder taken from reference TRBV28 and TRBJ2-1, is DVKVTQSSRYLVKRTGEKVFLECVQDMDHENMFWYRQDPGLGLRLIYFSYDVKMKEKGDIPEGYSVSREKKERFSLILESASTNQTSMYLCASSLFPETLYNEQFFGPGTRLTVL.

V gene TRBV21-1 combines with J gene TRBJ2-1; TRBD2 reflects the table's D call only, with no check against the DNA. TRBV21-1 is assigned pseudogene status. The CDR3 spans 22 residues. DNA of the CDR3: TGTGCCAGCAGCAAAAGAGGGCTCCAAGCGGGACTAGCGGGGGTCTCCTACAATGAGCAGTTCTTC. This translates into CASSKRGLQAGLAGVSYNEQFF.

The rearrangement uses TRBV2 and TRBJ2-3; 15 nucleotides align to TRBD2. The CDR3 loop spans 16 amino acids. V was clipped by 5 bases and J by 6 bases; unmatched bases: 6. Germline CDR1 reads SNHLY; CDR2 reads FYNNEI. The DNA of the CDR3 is TGTGCCAGCAGTCGGACTAGCGGGGGGGGGAGGGATACGCAGTATTTT. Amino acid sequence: CASSRTSGGGRDTQYF.

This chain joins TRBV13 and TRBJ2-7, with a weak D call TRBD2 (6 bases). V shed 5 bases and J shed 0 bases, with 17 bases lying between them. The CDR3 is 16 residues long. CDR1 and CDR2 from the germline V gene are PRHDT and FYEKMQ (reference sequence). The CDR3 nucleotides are TGTGCCAGCAGCCAAGCCAGCGGGTTGACCTCCTACGAGCAGTACTTC. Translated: CASSQASGLTSYEQYF.

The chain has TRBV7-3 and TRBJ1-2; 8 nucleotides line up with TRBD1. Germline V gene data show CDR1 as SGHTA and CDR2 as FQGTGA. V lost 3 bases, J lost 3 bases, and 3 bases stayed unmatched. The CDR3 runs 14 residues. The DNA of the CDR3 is TGTGCCAGCAGCTTGACAGGGGTTGACTATGGCTACACCTTC. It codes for CASSLTGVDYGYTF. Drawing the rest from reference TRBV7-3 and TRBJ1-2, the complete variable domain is GAGVSQTPSNKVTEKGKYVELRCDPISGHTALYWYRQSLGQGPEFLIYFQGTGAADDSGLPNDRFFAVRPEGSVSTLKIQRTERGDSAVYLCASSLTGVDYGYTFGSGTRLTVV.